The 5 T cell receptor beta chains below all came from one sample that was sequenced in a study of human T cells and chemical hapten exposure. From the RACE reads, TCRdb called clonotypes with MiXCR, one entry per CDR3 protein. This sample has some 50,000 distinct CDR3 sequences, with around 9.3% found just once. Time point here: patch test 1, 2 weeks after DPC sensitization. Treatment noted: therapeutic diphenylcyclopropenone sensitization with weekly scalp DPC. The sample here was whole blood, taken in connection with sensitization to the hapten diphenylcyclopropenone (DPC). The source is a middle-aged woman with alopecia areata. Some clones in this sample may be carry-over from other donors' samples.

This sequence joins TRBV7-2 and TRBJ1-3; D is unclear. The CDR3 has 14 amino acids. Trimming pared 1 base from V and 7 bases from J, leaving 11 bases between. Germline lookup yields CDR1 SGHTA and CDR2 FQGNSA. The CDR3 is CASSLERYGNTIYF. The CDR3 bases are TGTGCCAGCAGCTTAGAACGATATGGGAACACCATATATTTT.

This clonotype was picked up many times. The chain joins TRBV20-1 to TRBJ1-1; D remains unclear. Deletions cut 3 bases from V and 7 bases from J, with 15 bases between. Germline CDR1 and CDR2: DFQATT and SNEGSKA (reference sequence). This CDR3 is 13 amino acids long. The CDR3 region is CSARGGNSIEAFF. CDR3 in DNA: TGCAGTGCTAGGGGAGGGAATTCTATTGAAGCTTTCTTT.

The chain joins TRBV11-2 to TRBJ1-6; 7 bases match TRBD1. Germline CDR1 and CDR2: SGHAT and FQNNGV. Losses at the gene ends were 5 bases for V and 7 bases for J; bases not matched to a gene: 5. The CDR3 is made up of 14 amino acids. The chain's CDR3 is CASSRGTDNSPLHF. CDR3 bases: TGTGCCAGCAGCCGCGGGACAGACAATTCACCCCTCCACTTT. Full variable domain (remainder filled in from reference TRBV11-2 and TRBJ1-6): EAGVAQSPRYKIIEKRQSVAFWCNPISGHATLYWYQQILGQGPKLLIQFQNNGVVDDSQLPKDRFSAERLKGVDSTLKIQPAKLEDSAVYLCASSRGTDNSPLHFGNGTRLTVT.

This clonotype was picked up a small number of times. V gene TRBV12-3 or TRBV12-4 combines with J gene TRBJ1-3; perhaps TRBD1 as D (6 bases). Trimming stripped 7 bases from V and 1 base from J, with 14 bases between. This CDR3 spans 15 amino acids. For the CDR3, the DNA is TGTGCCAGCACCTCCACAGGGACTTCTGGAAACACCATATATTTT. Translated: CASTSTGTSGNTIYF.

This clonotype was picked up many times. The rearrangement links TRBV5-6 to TRBJ1-4, with TRBD1 matching 10 bases. Germline V gene lookup returns CDR1 SGHDT and CDR2 YYEEEE. V shed 4 bases, J shed 3 bases, and the junction held 3 bases outside the gene matches. The CDR3 covers 15 residues. Here the CDR3 reads CASSLGTGANEKLFF. CDR3 DNA: TGTGCCAGCAGCCTAGGGACAGGGGCTAATGAAAAACTGTTTTTT.